This T cell receptor beta chain was captured in a study of early stage breast cancer tumors. In the study overall: Most invasive tumors, twelve of 16, were ER+/PR+/HER2-. Study findings and constraints: Bulk DNA sequencing of unsorted cells missed chain pairing and markers.

On this clone itself: Its antigen is as yet unknown.

Blood replicates held 0.5 ug DNA, tumor or normal breast approximately 1.5 ug, two each. Using immunoSEQ multiplex PCR, the repertoire was profiled, and TCRdb retains in-frame clones only, with some absent. The repertoire holds tens of thousands of clones, with around 72% as singletons. V lost 4 bases and J lost 3, with 16 bases in between. Germline V gene data show CDR1 as MNHNY and CDR2 as SVGAGI (reference sequence). This CDR3 contains 16 residues. The chain joins TRBV6-6 to TRBJ1-5, with D unresolved. This sequence was found in a person aged 50-59 years with breast cancer. The sequenced sample consisted of blood. CDR3 protein: CASSSLSGGNNQPQHF. DNA of the CDR3: TGTGCCAGCAGTTCTCTCTCTGGAGGTAACAATCAGCCCCAGCATTTT.